This T cell receptor (beta chain) comes out of a study of blood T cell repertoires in COVID-19. Background on the study: COVID-19 samples collected from the United States, Italy and Spain covered acute and convalescent phases. PBMCs, B-cell-depleted T cells, or T cells provided the cDNA or gDNA that made up the material.

The CDR3 contains 14 residues. Per the germline V gene, CDR1 is MNHEY and CDR2 is SVGAGI. With 7 bases clipped from V and 2 bases from J, the junction kept 2 bases outside the gene matches. In the original workflow: Cell counts per sample came from amplifying reference gene primers. Data came from immunoSEQ multiplex PCR; TCRdb stores just in-frame clones and leaves some out. D and trimming come from the DNA, and the V and J calls and clone size come from that table. The sample records about 140,000 clones, over 75% being singletons. The sample taken for sequencing was peripheral blood. The sequence was obtained from a man between 50 and 59 years old with acute or convalescent COVID-19. The rearrangement joins TRBV6-5 to TRBJ1-5; 10 bases are a match to TRBD1. The CDR3 DNA reads as TGTGCCAGCATGGGGACAGGGGGCAATCAGCCCCAGCATTTT. It is translated as CASMGTGGNQPQHF.